One and the same sample provided the 21 T cell receptor beta chains below, sequenced in a study of T cell repertoires in cytomegalovirus infection. Each CDR3 protein gets one entry after TCRdb re-called the reads with MiXCR. The sample lists fewer than 400,000 distinct CDR3 sequences, roughly 18% occurring once. What was sequenced was PBMCs. The receptors were gathered from a human donor in good health (CMV status not recorded). Some clones in this sample may be carry-over from other donors' samples.

This clonotype was counted many times. The chain couples TRBV7-2 to TRBJ1-2; a possible D gene is TRBD1 (5 bases). Trimming stripped 3 bases from V and 4 bases from J, with 18 bases between. The germline V gene has CDR1 SGHTA and CDR2 FQGNSA. The CDR3 has 16 residues. For the CDR3, the DNA is TGTGCCAGCAGCTTGCCCTCTTACGTAAGGGGCTATGGCTACACCTTC. Translated, it gives CASSLPSYVRGYGYTF.

V usage is TRBV3-1 and J usage is TRBJ2-5; D gene unclear. This CDR3 has 14 amino acids. V lost 5 bases and J 7 bases, leaving 17 bases between the germline ends. Per germline, CDR1 LGHDT and CDR2 YNNKEL (reference sequence). CDR3 sequence reads: CASSYLPSGWTQYF. CDR3 DNA sequence: TGTGCCAGCAGCTACTTACCTTCAGGCTGGACCCAGTACTTC.

The genes are TRBV6-8 and TRBJ2-1, with 13 positions matching TRBD2. The CDR3 spans 16 residues. V shed 6 bases, J shed 6 bases, and the junction held 8 bases outside the gene matches. Germline CDR1 and CDR2: MNHGY and SAAAGT. CDR3 amino acids: CASSMAGTSGANEQFF. The CDR3 region has the DNA TGTGCCAGCAGCATGGCCGGGACTAGCGGGGCCAATGAGCAGTTCTTC.

This clonotype was detected a few times. V is TRBV12-3 or TRBV12-4 and J is TRBJ2-7, with 8 bases lining up with TRBD1. The V gene end was trimmed by 8 bases and the J gene end by 4 bases; junction bases not matched to a gene: 7. The CDR3 spans 13 residues. The CDR3 DNA sequence: TGTGCCAGCCAACAGGGGGTCGGGTACGAGCAGTACTTC. It specifies CASQQGVGYEQYF.

This clonotype has at least ten counts. This chain links TRBV7-9 with TRBJ1-1, with D maybe TRBD1 (6 bases). CDR1 SEHNR and CDR2 FQNEAQ come from the germline V gene (reference sequence). V was trimmed by 7 bases and J by 1 base, leaving 10 bases between them. The CDR3 consists of 13 residues. The DNA for the CDR3 is TGTGCCAGCAAAATACAGGGGAACACTGAAGCTTTCTTT. Its protein is CASKIQGNTEAFF.

The V call is TRBV10-3, the J call TRBJ2-3, with 8 bases lining up with TRBD2. The CDR3 has 16 residues. V was pared by 0 bases and J by 1 base, with 3 bases of the junction left unmatched. Germline values: CDR1 ENHRY, CDR2 SYGVKD. This CDR3 is CAISESASGRTDTQYF. The CDR3 DNA reads TGTGCCATCAGTGAGTCGGCTAGCGGGCGCACAGATACGCAGTATTTT.

This clonotype came up a few times. The chain employs TRBV7-7 and TRBJ2-1; 9 positions agree with TRBD2. The CDR3 sequence is 15 residues long. V trimming: 5 bases; J trimming: 6 bases; junction bases outside the gene matches: 8. CDR1 and CDR2 (germline): SSHAT, FNYEAQ (reference sequence). CDR3 in amino acids: CASSAGTSLSNEQFF. CDR3 bases: TGTGCCAGCAGCGCCGGGACTAGCTTGAGCAATGAGCAGTTCTTC.

This clonotype appeared a few times. The CDR3 sequence is CASSLTGGAGLLNSNQPQHF. The CDR3 DNA reads TGTGCCAGCAGTTTAACAGGAGGGGCCGGGCTCCTCAATAGCAATCAGCCCCAGCATTTT. V and J are TRBV28 and TRBJ1-5; D may be TRBD1 (5 bases). Trimming removed 2 bases at V and 0 bases at J, with 23 bases between. Germline values: CDR1 MDHEN, CDR2 SYDVKM. The CDR3 spans 20 residues. The full variable domain, its missing parts supplied by reference TRBV28 and TRBJ1-5, is DVKVTQSSRYLVKRTGEKVFLECVQDMDHENMFWYRQDPGLGLRLIYFSYDVKMKEKGDIPEGYSVSREKKERFSLILESASTNQTSMYLCASSLTGGAGLLNSNQPQHFGDGTRLSIL.

This clonotype was counted only a few times. The chain has TRBV27 and TRBJ1-6, with TRBD1 matching over 8 bases. The CDR3 has 14 residues. Unmatched junction bases numbered 4, after V lost 6 bases and J lost 6 bases. Germline CDR1 is MNHEY and CDR2 is SMNVEV (reference sequence). CDR3 in amino acids: CASSLDRANSPLHF. The CDR3 nucleotides are TGTGCCAGCAGCCTGGACAGGGCTAATTCACCCCTCCACTTT.

This clonotype was detected a few times. The chain links TRBV4-3 to TRBJ1-1; the D is unclear. With 0 bases removed from V and 10 bases from J, the gap between germline ends came to 18 bases. Per germline, CDR1 LGHNA and CDR2 YSLEER. This CDR3 is built from 15 residues. CDR3 DNA sequence: TGCGCCAGCAGCCAAGATAGGCCAGGAGAGAGTGGAGCTTTCTTT. Translating it yields CASSQDRPGESGAFF.

Comments on this clonotype: A much larger clone lies a single base off, so this may be a read error. V gene TRBV7-2 combines with J gene TRBJ2-3; 7 bases align to TRBD2. The germline gives CDR1 SGHTA, CDR2 FQGNSA. The CDR3 has 14 amino acids. CDR3 region: CASSLVSSGDTLYF. The CDR3 DNA is TGTGCCAGCAGCTTAGTTTCTAGCGGAGATACGCTGTATTTT.

The chain recombines TRBV15 with TRBJ2-1, with 8 bases that match TRBD2. J gave up 6 bases and V 1 base, and 11 bases lay outside the gene matches. Germline V gene sequence: CDR1 LNHNV, CDR2 YYDKDF (reference sequence). The CDR3 contains 17 residues. DNA of the CDR3: TGTGCCACCAGCAGAGTTCGCGGGAGGAATCAGTTCAATGAGCAGTTCTTC. Translation gives CATSRVRGRNQFNEQFF.

For the CDR3, the DNA is TGCGCCAGCGGGGGATACCCGGGACAGGGGAAAGATACGCAGTATTTT. Its translation: CASGGYPGQGKDTQYF. The genes are TRBV5-1 and TRBJ2-3; TRBD1 matches 10 bases. The CDR3 is made up of 16 amino acids. J gave up 5 bases and V 7 bases, and 13 bases lay outside the gene matches. Germline CDR1 reads SGHRS; CDR2 reads YFSETQ. The variable domain in full, with the rest retrieved from reference TRBV5-1 and TRBJ2-3, is KAGVTQTPRYLIKTRGQQVTLSCSPISGHRSVSWYQQTPGQGLQFLFEYFSETQRNKGNFPGRFSGRQFSNSRSEMNVSTLELGDSALYLCASGGYPGQGKDTQYFGPGTRLTVL.

CDR3 nucleotides: TGTGCCATCAGTGAGTCGGTCTTACGGTCAGGACAGTACTTC. Translated, it gives CAISESVLRSGQYF. The gene calls are TRBV10-3 and TRBJ2-5; D call uncertain. Trimming took off 0 bases at V and 11 bases at J, with 16 bases between the two ends. There are 14 residues in the CDR3. Germline values: CDR1 ENHRY, CDR2 SYGVKD.

About this clonotype itself: Sequence at one end of the junction differs from germline and may be a read error. The chain is built from TRBV7-8 and TRBJ2-1, with 9 bases aligning to TRBD2. The CDR3 runs to 16 residues. Germline assignment: CDR1 SGHVS and CDR2 FQNEAQ. CDR3 residues: CASSPDSGRLFNEQLF. In DNA form, the CDR3 reads TGTGCCAGCAGCCCAGATAGCGGGAGACTCTTCAATGAGCAGTTGTTC.

This clonotype was detected only a few times. This sequence joins TRBV7-6 and TRBJ1-1, with unresolved D. The length of the CDR3 is 17 residues. Trimming stripped 3 bases from V and 7 bases from J, with 24 bases between. From germline, CDR1 is SGHVS and CDR2 FNYEAQ. CDR3 region: CASSFLGFSGFRSEAFF. CDR3 bases: TGTGCCAGCAGCTTTCTCGGTTTTTCGGGGTTCAGAAGTGAAGCTTTCTTT.

To note about this clonotype: At one end the junction does not follow the germline gene, possibly because of a read error. The chain carries TRBV28 and TRBJ1-4; no clear D gene. The CDR3 covers 14 residues. Germline CDR1 and CDR2: MDHEN and SYDVKM. The CDR3 spells CATQPGATNETLFF. The CDR3 DNA follows: TGTGCCACCCAGCCAGGTGCTACTAATGAAACACTGTTTTTT.

The J gene is TRBJ1-2, the V gene TRBV12-3 or TRBV12-4; TRBD1 agrees at 7 bases. V trimming: 5 bases; J trimming: 5 bases; junction bases outside the gene matches: 11. This CDR3 spans 15 amino acids. The DNA for the CDR3 is TGTGCCAGCAGTCTCACACAGGGGACCGGGTATGGCTACACCTTC. Residues: CASSLTQGTGYGYTF.

In nucleotides, the CDR3 is TGTGCCAGCAGCAATGGGGGACTAGCGGGACAATCGAACACCGGGGAGCTGTTTTTT. Translating it yields CASSNGGLAGQSNTGELFF. The gene calls are TRBV28 and TRBJ2-2; TRBD2 matches at 13 bases. Looked up from germline, CDR1 is MDHEN and CDR2 is SYDVKM. This CDR3 is built from 19 residues. With 6 bases clipped from V and 0 bases from J, the junction kept 10 bases outside the gene matches.

This clonotype has a count of ten or more. The chain recombines TRBV7-2 with TRBJ1-3; D remains ambiguous. This CDR3 has 15 amino acids. Trimming took 2 bases from V and 3 from J, leaving 11 bases between them. Per the germline V gene, CDR1 is SGHTA and CDR2 is FQGNSA. CDR3 residues: CASSLSGVFGNTIYF. Written as DNA, the CDR3 is TGTGCCAGCAGCTTATCTGGGGTATTTGGAAACACCATATATTTT.

For the CDR3, the DNA is TGTGCCAGCTCAGAGGGGGGGACAGGACCCTACGAGCAGTACTTC. It specifies CASSEGGTGPYEQYF. The J gene is TRBJ2-7, the V gene TRBV18; possible D gene TRBD1, 8 bases. V lost 5 bases and J 2 bases, leaving 16 bases between the germline ends. The length of the CDR3 is 15 residues. Looked up from germline, CDR1 is KGHSH and CDR2 is LQKENI. Supplemented by reference TRBV18 and TRBJ2-7, the full variable domain reads NAGVMQNPRHLVRRRGQEARLRCSPMKGHSHVYWYRQLPEEGLKFMVYLQKENIIDESGMPKERFSAEFPKEGPSILRIQQVVRGDSAAYFCASSEGGTGPYEQYFGPGTRLTVT.